The 26 T cell receptor beta chains below were found in one sample sequenced in a study of blood T cell repertoires in COVID-19 (dated by TCRdb to about 2020). Library generation was performed with the immunoSEQ multiplex PCR assay. TCRdb provides this immuneACCESS table in a form limited to in-frame rearrangements. Some clones are lacking; in checked studies, under half of them reflect an unresolved V gene, and why the rest are absent is not known. The sample has nearly 200,000 clones on record, about 88% of them singletons. 5% to 7.5% of the sample comes from the top ten. The sample comprised peripheral blood. The source is a woman in her 40s who had recovered from COVID-19.

This chain joins TRBV30 and TRBJ1-4, with a weak D call TRBD1 (5 bases). Trimming pared 1 base from V and 8 bases from J, leaving 11 bases between. CDR3 length: 13 amino acids. Looked up from germline, CDR1 is GTSNPN and CDR2 is SVGIG (reference sequence). The DNA for the CDR3 is TGTGCCTGGAGTGGCGACAGCAGAGAAAAACTGTTTTTT. This gives the protein CAWSGDSREKLFF.

The rearrangement uses TRBV19 and TRBJ2-7, with D maybe TRBD2 (7 bases). Germline CDR1 reads LNHDA; CDR2 reads SQIVND (reference sequence). The V end lost 5 bases, the J end lost 6 bases, and 20 bases lay between the germline ends. The CDR3 contains 15 residues. CDR3 DNA sequence: TGTGCCAGTAGTTCCTTTGGGGGGGCGCTCAGCGAGCAGTACTTC. Protein product: CASSSFGGALSEQYF.

The gene calls are TRBV6-5 and TRBJ1-1; D gene unclear. Germline V CDR1 and CDR2: MNHEY, SVGAGI. The CDR3 has 11 residues. Deletions cut 3 bases from V and 10 bases from J, with 9 bases between. CDR3 sequence: CASSYNGVAFF. The CDR3 nucleotides are TGTGCCAGCAGTTATAATGGAGTAGCTTTCTTT.

This chain links TRBV2 with TRBJ1-5, with a weak D call TRBD1 (6 bases). CDR1 and CDR2 from the germline V gene are SNHLY and FYNNEI. V was pared by 3 bases and J by 0 bases, with 15 bases between. The length of the CDR3 is 17 residues. The CDR3 sequence: CASSDSGAWVSNQPQHF. The DNA for the CDR3 is TGTGCCAGCAGTGACTCAGGGGCTTGGGTTAGCAATCAGCCCCAGCATTTT.

In DNA form, the CDR3 reads TGTGCCAGCAGTTCCCCTTTTCGGAATTCACCCCTCCACTTT. The encoded protein is CASSSPFRNSPLHF. V and J are TRBV27 and TRBJ1-6; D is undetermined. There are 14 residues in the CDR3. V lost 4 bases, J lost 7 bases, and 11 bases lay in between. Germline values: CDR1 MNHEY, CDR2 SMNVEV (reference sequence).

The V call is TRBV11-2, the J call TRBJ2-5; 9 bases are a match to TRBD1. From germline, CDR1 is SGHAT and CDR2 FQNNGV. With V trimmed by 5 bases and J by 4 bases, 8 bases remained unmatched. The CDR3 is made up of 15 amino acids. CDR3 residues: CASSLGQGRGETQYF. In DNA form, the CDR3 reads TGTGCCAGCAGCCTGGGACAGGGAAGGGGAGAGACCCAGTACTTC.

The J gene is TRBJ1-5, the V gene TRBV30, with TRBD1 as a possible D gene (6 bases). The ends were cut back, 2 bases at V and 0 bases at J, with 17 bases in the middle. The CDR3 extends over 17 amino acids. Per the germline V gene, CDR1 is GTSNPN and CDR2 is SVGIG (reference sequence). CDR3 in amino acids: CAWSIKQGEFSNQPQHF. For the CDR3, the DNA is TGTGCCTGGAGTATTAAACAGGGAGAATTTAGCAATCAGCCCCAGCATTTT. Full variable domain (missing parts from reference TRBV30 and TRBJ1-5): SQTIHQWPATLVQPVGSPLSLECTVEGTSNPNLYWYRQAAGRGLQLLFYSVGIGQISSEVPQNLSASRPQDRQFILSSKKLLLSDSGFYLCAWSIKQGEFSNQPQHFGDGTRLSIL.

This clone was observed once. Written as DNA, the CDR3 is TGTGCCAGCAGCTTGTCTTATTTTTTGGGACAGGGGGCTTTGTACGAGCAGTACTTC. Its translation is CASSLSYFLGQGALYEQYF. This rearrangement joins TRBV5-8 to TRBJ2-7; 12 bases are shared with TRBD1. The germline CDR1 and CDR2 sequences are SGHTS and YDEGEE. The ends lost 1 base at V and 4 bases at J; junction bases unmatched: 15. The CDR3 consists of 19 residues.

The chain employs TRBV28 and TRBJ1-1; TRBD1 agrees at 7 bases. CDR1 and CDR2 (germline): MDHEN, SYDVKM. The CDR3 spans 17 residues. V was clipped by 3 bases and J by 6 bases; unmatched bases: 16. The CDR3 DNA follows: TGTGCCAGCAGTTTCAAACAGGGGACACGGGGGTATTCTGAAGCTTTCTTT. As protein: CASSFKQGTRGYSEAFF. The complete variable domain, with remaining parts taken from reference TRBV28 and TRBJ1-1, reads DVKVTQSSRYLVKRTGEKVFLECVQDMDHENMFWYRQDPGLGLRLIYFSYDVKMKEKGDIPEGYSVSREKKERFSLILESASTNQTSMYLCASSFKQGTRGYSEAFFGQGTRLTVV.

V and J are TRBV11-2 and TRBJ1-4, with D perhaps matching TRBD1 (6 bases). The V end was cut by 8 bases, the J end by 3 bases, with 13 bases between. CDR3 size: 14 residues. Germline V gives CDR1 SGHAT, CDR2 FQNNGV. This CDR3 reads CASGRQEANEKLFF. Here the CDR3 DNA reads TGTGCCAGCGGTCGACAGGAGGCTAATGAAAAACTGTTTTTT.

This clone was counted at least ten times. This chain joins TRBV4-1 and TRBJ2-3; D is possibly TRBD2 (5 bases). The V gene's germline CDR1 is MGHRA and CDR2 YSYEKL. CDR3 size: 15 residues. Trimming removed 2 bases from V and 5 bases from J, with 14 bases in between. In DNA, the CDR3 is TGCGCCAGCAGCCAAACCACTAGTGTTGGAGATACGCAGTATTTT. Its translation: CASSQTTSVGDTQYF.

J is TRBJ2-7 and V is TRBV4-2; 14 nucleotides match TRBD2. V trimming: 1 base; J trimming: 2 bases; junction bases outside the gene matches: 7. The length of the CDR3 is 18 residues. Germline CDR1 reads LGHNA; CDR2 reads YNFKEQ. The CDR3 spells CASSQGRLAGGHTYEQYF. CDR3 nucleotides: TGTGCCAGCAGCCAAGGGAGACTAGCGGGAGGGCATACCTACGAGCAGTACTTC.

The chain recombines TRBV27 with TRBJ1-1; D uncertain. The CDR3 loop spans 18 amino acids. Germline CDR1 and CDR2: MNHEY and SMNVEV (reference sequence). V lost 5 bases and J 5 bases, leaving 27 bases between the germline ends. In nucleotides, the CDR3 is TGTGCCAGCAGTCTATTACCGGGAGTGGGCACAAAGGGTACTGAAGCTTTCTTT. Protein product: CASSLLPGVGTKGTEAFF.

In nucleotides, the CDR3 is TGTGCCAGTTTAGCGGGAGGGAGGGAGACCCAGTACTTC. Translated: CASLAGGRETQYF. The rearrangement links TRBV28 to TRBJ2-5, with 11 nucleotides matching TRBD2. The germline V gene has CDR1 MDHEN and CDR2 SYDVKM. CDR3 size: 13 residues. The junction had 5 bases not matched to a gene; V was cut back by 9 bases and J by 5 bases.

The chain employs TRBV19 and TRBJ2-1, with 12 positions matching TRBD2. This CDR3 has 16 residues. Looked up from germline, CDR1 is LNHDA and CDR2 is SQIVND (reference sequence). The V and J ends lost 4 bases and 3 bases, in that order; junction bases with no gene match: 4. CDR3 region: CASSTTSGSLYNEQFF. The CDR3 bases are TGTGCCAGTAGTACGACTAGCGGGAGCCTCTACAATGAGCAGTTCTTC.

V and J are TRBV28 and TRBJ2-1, with D unclear. CDR3 length: 14 residues. Per the germline V gene, CDR1 is MDHEN and CDR2 is SYDVKM. The V gene lost 2 bases and the J gene lost 7 bases, with 12 bases spanning the gap. The CDR3 DNA is TGTGCCAGCAGTTTAACAGCCCTAAAAAATGAGCAGTTCTTC. Residues: CASSLTALKNEQFF.

The rearrangement links TRBV27 to TRBJ2-3; no clear D gene. Germline loops: CDR1 MNHEY, CDR2 SMNVEV (reference sequence). V shed 6 bases and J shed 1 base, with 17 bases lying between them. CDR3 length: 16 amino acids. CDR3 protein: CASSLGSWVRTDTQYF. The CDR3 DNA reads TGTGCCAGCAGCCTGGGCTCTTGGGTGCGCACAGATACGCAGTATTTT.

The CDR3 coding sequence is TGTGCCAGCAGTCCCAATACAGGGAACACTGAAGCTTTCTTT. It specifies CASSPNTGNTEAFF. V and J are TRBV6-6 and TRBJ1-1; perhaps TRBD1 as D (5 bases). Trimming cost V 5 bases and J 1 base, with 11 bases left between them. The CDR3 is made up of 14 amino acids. The germline V gene has CDR1 MNHNY and CDR2 SVGAGI (reference sequence).

The rearrangement joins TRBV28 to TRBJ1-1; 10 bases align to TRBD1. This CDR3 is 14 amino acids long. V lost 5 bases, J lost 4 bases, and 4 bases stayed unmatched. Germline CDR1 and CDR2: MDHEN and SYDVKM. CDR3 residues: CASSERTGGTEAFF. The DNA for the CDR3 is TGTGCCAGCAGTGAAAGGACAGGGGGCACTGAAGCTTTCTTT.

The chain couples TRBV19 to TRBJ1-2; D remains unclear. V gave up 0 bases and J gave up 0 bases, with 17 bases separating them. The CDR3 consists of 18 residues. Looked up from germline, CDR1 is LNHDA and CDR2 is SQIVND (reference sequence). The CDR3 DNA reads TGTGCCAGTAGTATAGAGGCCTCGGGGAAGGGTCCTAACTATGGCTACACCTTC. Its protein is CASSIEASGKGPNYGYTF.

This chain joins TRBV11-3 and TRBJ2-3, with D unclear. Germline CDR1 is SGHNT and CDR2 is YENEEA. The CDR3 has 13 residues. V dropped 5 bases and J dropped 2 bases, with 8 bases sitting between them. CDR3 sequence: CASSGQDTDTQYF. DNA of the CDR3: TGTGCCAGCAGCGGCCAAGACACAGATACGCAGTATTTT.

V is TRBV18 and J is TRBJ2-7; TRBD2 matches 11 bases. The CDR3 spans 16 residues. With 4 bases clipped from V and 0 bases from J, the junction kept 5 bases outside the gene matches. Germline V gives CDR1 KGHSH, CDR2 LQKENI. The CDR3 coding sequence is TGTGCCAGCTCACTAGGGACTAGCGGCATCTCCTACGAGCAGTACTTC. This translates into CASSLGTSGISYEQYF.

The V call is TRBV3-1 (or the pseudogene TRBV3-2), the J call TRBJ2-7, with D possibly matching TRBD2 (5 bases). Between the trimmed V and J ends, which lost 6 bases and 3 bases, there was a span of 15 bases. The length of the CDR3 is 14 residues. From germline, CDR1 is LGHDT and CDR2 YNNKEL (reference sequence). The CDR3 DNA is TGTGCCAGCAGGCCAAGGTCCGGGAACTACGAGCAGTACTTC. Translation gives CASRPRSGNYEQYF.

The chain employs TRBV30 and TRBJ1-5; D is unclear. Germline V CDR1 and CDR2: GTSNPN, SVGIG (reference sequence). The V end was cut by 0 bases, the J end by 5 bases, with 8 bases between. The CDR3 covers 13 residues. The CDR3 loop is CAWSVSGYQPQHF. CDR3 nucleotide sequence: TGTGCCTGGAGTGTGTCAGGATATCAGCCCCAGCATTTT.

The chain employs TRBV10-3 and TRBJ1-1; the D is unclear. There are 13 residues in the CDR3. V was shortened by 2 bases and J by 3 bases, with 7 bases between the two germline ends. Per the germline V gene, CDR1 is ENHRY and CDR2 is SYGVKD. The CDR3 sequence: CAISETRDTEAFF. CDR3 DNA: TGTGCCATCAGTGAGACTCGAGACACTGAAGCTTTCTTT.

This chain uses TRBV5-1 with TRBJ2-2, with TRBD1 identical over 9 bases. J lost 5 bases, V lost 4 bases, and 3 bases had no gene match. CDR3 length: 14 amino acids. From germline, CDR1 is SGHRS and CDR2 YFSETQ. CDR3: CASSPGQGTGELFF. DNA for the CDR3: TGCGCCAGCAGCCCGGGACAGGGTACCGGGGAGCTGTTTTTT.